The rows below give T cell receptor beta chains drawn from one sample of a study of beta chain features in type 1 diabetes. Generated by immunoSEQ multiplex PCR, the TCRdb table keeps only in-frame clones and is missing some. Here the sample spans more than 250,000 clones, about 15% being singletons. The specimen was naive CD4+ T cells from blood. The receptors originated from a man aged 18 to 30 with type 1 diabetes. Each CDR3 is given with its conserved first and last residue. The D gene is left open where the match is weak. Clone size is not always given. Where it is, it says once, few, many or a class for expanded clones.

>.|TRBV6-6|TRBJ1-5|TRBD1
TGTGCCAGCAGTTTGACAGGGGGCCAGCCCCAGCATTTT
CASSLTGGQPQHF
>few|TRBV11-1|TRBJ2-7|TRBD2
TGTGCCAGCAGCTTAAGGGCTAGCGGGAGTTCCCACGAGCAGTACTTC
CASSLRASGSSHEQYF
>.|TRBV9|TRBJ2-1|.
TGTGCCAGCAGCGTAGCGGAACCCCGGGGAAAGCAGTTCTTC
CASSVAEPRGKQFF
>few|TRBV30|TRBJ1-2|TRBD1
TGTGCCTGGAGTGTTTCGCGGACAGGGGGTGGATACACCTTC
CAWSVSRTGGGYTF
>few|TRBV30|TRBJ2-1|TRBD2
TGTGCCTGGAGCGAAGGAGCTAGCGGGGGGCGTGAGCAGTTCTTC
CAWSEGASGGREQFF
>many|TRBV5-4|TRBJ2-1|.
TGTGCCAGCGCCCCCGGACAGCCCTACAATGAGCAGTTCTTC
CASAPGQPYNEQFF
>.|TRBV15|TRBJ2-1|.
TGTGCCACCAGCAGCGGGACTTATTACTACAATGAGCAGTTCTTC
CATSSGTYYYNEQFF
>few|TRBV7-6|TRBJ2-7|TRBD1
TGTGCCAGCAGCGCCCATCGACAGGGAACCGTATACGAGCAGTACTTC
CASSAHRQGTVYEQYF
>.|TRBV28|TRBJ1-2|TRBD1
TGTGCCAGCAGTTTAGGGGCAGGGGGCTATGGCTACACCTTC
CASSLGAGGYGYTF
>.|TRBV18|TRBJ2-1|TRBD2
TGTGCCAGCTCACCAGTTCGGGACTACTCTATCAATGAGCAGTTCTTC
CASSPVRDYSINEQFF
>.|TRBV4-3|TRBJ2-2|TRBD1
TGCGCCAGCAGCCAACGCGTTTATGCAGGGGGCGAGGGCGGGGAGCTGTTTTTT
CASSQRVYAGGEGGELFF
>few|TRBV7-9|TRBJ2-7|.
TGTGCCAGCAGCCTCCGGGACGAGCAGTACTTC
CASSLRDEQYF
>.|TRBV7-2|TRBJ2-5|TRBD1
TGTGCCAGCAGCTTGGGGGACAGGTCCACCCTTCAAGAGACCCAGTACTTC
CASSLGDRSTLQETQYF
>.|TRBV6-6|TRBJ2-7|TRBD1
TGTGCCAGCAGATTGACAGGGCTCTCCTACGAGCAGTACTTC
CASRLTGLSYEQYF
>.|TRBV11-2|TRBJ2-3|TRBD2
TGTGCCAGCAGCCACATAGCGGGGGGAGATACGCAGTATTTT
CASSHIAGGDTQYF
>few|TRBV6-1|TRBJ2-7|.
TGTGCCAGCAAGTGGGGCTACGAGCAGTACTTC
CASKWGYEQYF
>few|TRBV14|TRBJ2-5|.
TGTGCCAGCAGACATTTTAACCAAGAGACCCAGTACTTC
CASRHFNQETQYF
>few|TRBV10-3|TRBJ2-1|TRBD2
TGTGCCATCAGTGAGTCGGGACTAGCGGGCTTAAGCTCCTACAATGAGCAGTTCTTC
CAISESGLAGLSSYNEQFF
>.|TRBV15|TRBJ1-2|TRBD1
TGTGCCACCAGCAGAGACCGGACAGGGATATATGGCTACACCTTC
CATSRDRTGIYGYTF
>.|TRBV30|TRBJ2-5|TRBD2
TGTGCCTTACGACTAGCGGGGACTCAAGAGACCCAGTACTTC
CALRLAGTQETQYF
>few|TRBV6-5|TRBJ1-2|TRBD1
TGTGCCAGCTACAGGGGGCGAGGCTACACCTTC
CASYRGRGYTF
>.|TRBV7-2|TRBJ2-2|TRBD2
TGTGCCAGCAGCCGGACTAGCGGGAGGGCCGTAGGCACCGGGGAGCTGTTTTTT
CASSRTSGRAVGTGELFF
>.|TRBV4-1|TRBJ2-5|TRBD2
TGCGCCAGCAGCCGGGTTTGGGGGGAGGGAGAGACCCAGTACTTC
CASSRVWGEGETQYF
>.|TRBV19|TRBJ1-4|.
TGTGCCAGTACTCCTCCGGGACTGCGGAATGAAAAACTGTTTTTT
CASTPPGLRNEKLFF
>few|TRBV29-1|TRBJ1-1|.
TGCAGCACAGGGTTTGCCACTGAAGCTTTCTTT
CSTGFATEAFF
>.|TRBV5-1|TRBJ2-4|.
TGCGCCAGCAGCTCCTCGGTGGCGGACATTCAGTACTTC
CASSSSVADIQYF
>.|TRBV5-1|TRBJ2-2|.
TGCGCCAGCAGCTCCGGGGTATTCGTCACCGGGGAGCTGTTTTTT
CASSSGVFVTGELFF
>few|TRBV27|TRBJ2-7|.
TGTGCCAGCAGTTTATCTCCGGGGTGGTTGGGCGAGCAGTACTTC
CASSLSPGWLGEQYF
>.|TRBV19|TRBJ2-7|.
TGTGCCAGTAGTGGGGGGAGCGACGAGCAGTACTTC
CASSGGSDEQYF
>few|TRBV6-5|TRBJ2-2|TRBD1
TGTGCCAGCAGTTATGGGACAGGCTGGACCGGGGAGCTGTTTTTT
CASSYGTGWTGELFF
>.|TRBV5-1|TRBJ2-1|TRBD1
TGCGCCAGCAGCCCCCGGGACAGGGGAGGGAATGAGCAGTTCTTC
CASSPRDRGGNEQFF
>.|TRBV29-1|TRBJ2-7|.
TGCAGCGCTATAAACCAGGGGGGTGAGCAGTACTTC
CSAINQGGEQYF
>.|TRBV9|TRBJ2-3|TRBD2
TGTGCCAGCAGCGTAGTGGGGGGGGGTGCAGGAGATACGCAGTATTTT
CASSVVGGGAGDTQYF
>.|TRBV9|TRBJ2-5|.
TGTGCCAGCAGCTCCCATACACAAGAGACCCAGTACTTC
CASSSHTQETQYF
>.|TRBV6-5|TRBJ2-7|TRBD1
TGTGCCAGCAGTTATTCGGACAGGGCTTACGAGCAGTACTTC
CASSYSDRAYEQYF
>.|TRBV30|TRBJ2-1|.
TGTGCCTGGGACAGCTACAATGAGCAGTTCTTC
CAWDSYNEQFF
>few|TRBV7-9|TRBJ2-5|.
TGTGCCAGCAGCTTAGCGGGAGCGGAGACCCAGTACTTC
CASSLAGAETQYF
>few|TRBV7-6|TRBJ2-7|.
TGTGCCAGCAGCGCTCGACAGGACGGCGAGCAGTACTTC
CASSARQDGEQYF
>few|TRBV10-3|TRBJ2-7|TRBD2
TGTGCCATCAGTTTTTTAGTGGGACTAGCGGGATACGAGCAGTACTTC
CAISFLVGLAGYEQYF
>few|TRBV29-1|TRBJ1-1|.
TGCTCCCGGGAATCCACTGAAGCTTTCTTT
CSRESTEAFF
>few|TRBV30|TRBJ2-7|TRBD1
TGTGCCTGGAGTGGATCCCGGGACAGGGCGTACGAGCAGTACTTC
CAWSGSRDRAYEQYF
>.|TRBV15|TRBJ1-5|.
TGTGCCACCAGCTCCCCGGGGGATGGTCAGCCCCAGCATTTT
CATSSPGDGQPQHF
>.|TRBV10-3|TRBJ1-6|TRBD1
TGTGCCATCAGCAGGGGGACAGCAGAACCCCTCCACTTT
CAISRGTAEPLHF
>.|TRBV29-1|TRBJ1-1|TRBD1
TGCAGCGCAAAGGGACAGATAAGACCCAACACTGAAGCTTTCTTT
CSAKGQIRPNTEAFF
>.|TRBV9|TRBJ2-3|.
TGTGCCAGCAGCGGAAACAGGGACGCAGATACGCAGTATTTT
CASSGNRDADTQYF
>.|TRBV6-5|TRBJ2-5|.
TGTGCCAGCAGTTCCCCCGGGGGAGAGACCCAGTACTTC
CASSSPGGETQYF
>.|TRBV2|TRBJ2-7|.
TGTGCCAGCAGTGTGCGGCAGGGACTCCGCTCCTACGAGCAGTACTTC
CASSVRQGLRSYEQYF
>few|TRBV5-1|TRBJ2-3|TRBD2
TGCGCCAGCACCGGGGGGGCCATCCGAGATACGCAGTATTTT
CASTGGAIRDTQYF
>few|TRBV28|TRBJ2-4|.
TGTGCCAGCAGTCGGCAGGGTTTAGCCAAAAACATTCAGTACTTC
CASSRQGLAKNIQYF
>few|TRBV9|TRBJ2-3|.
TGTGCCAGCAGCGGGGGGCCCAGGGATACGCAGTATTTT
CASSGGPRDTQYF
>few|TRBV14|TRBJ2-2|TRBD2
TGTGCCAGCAGCCAACGGGCTAGCGGGCTCACCGGGGAGCTGTTTTTT
CASSQRASGLTGELFF